Below, 14 T cell receptor beta chains from the same sample are listed, as sequenced in a study of human T cells and chemical hapten exposure. Regarding time point: patch test 2, 6 weeks after DPC sensitization. Stated treatment: therapeutic diphenylcyclopropenone sensitization with weekly scalp DPC. TCRdb re-derived calls from the RACE reads in MiXCR, one entry per CDR3 protein. The table has more than 60,000 distinct CDR3 sequences, 10% seen once. Source: whole blood, taken in connection with sensitization to the hapten diphenylcyclopropenone (DPC). The receptor source for this set is a woman aged 45-60 years with alopecia areata. Some clones in this sample may be carry-over from other donors' samples.

This clonotype showed up many times. This chain uses TRBV18 with TRBJ2-1, with 7 bases aligning to TRBD1. The germline CDR1 and CDR2 sequences are KGHSH and LQKENI. Losses at the gene ends were 4 bases for V and 4 bases for J; bases not matched to a gene: 7. There are 15 residues in the CDR3. The CDR3 nucleotides are TGTGCCAGCTCACGCCGGGACAGAAGATACAATGAGCAGTTCTTC. Translating gives CASSRRDRRYNEQFF.

The chain recombines TRBV4-2 with TRBJ2-7, with 12 positions matching TRBD2. Trimming at V came to 3 bases and at J to 2 bases, leaving 2 bases not matched to a gene. CDR3 size: 15 residues. CDR1 is LGHNA and CDR2 is YNFKEQ in the germline V gene. As DNA, the CDR3 is TGTGCCAGCAGCCAGACTAGCGGGGGAGCCTACGAGCAGTACTTC. Its protein is CASSQTSGGAYEQYF.

This clonotype was observed a few times. The chain carries TRBV20-1 and TRBJ1-4; 7 bases align to TRBD1. The CDR3 has 14 residues. Germline V CDR1 and CDR2: DFQATT, SNEGSKA (reference sequence). V shed 4 bases, J shed 7 bases, and the junction held 9 bases outside the gene matches. CDR3 nucleotide sequence: TGCAGTGCTACTTCGGGACAGATGGGTGAAAAACTGTTTTTT. Translation: CSATSGQMGEKLFF.

This clonotype occurred many times. This chain joins TRBV7-8 and TRBJ2-1; D not certain. This CDR3 has 15 amino acids. The ends were cut back, 2 bases at V and 3 bases at J, with 11 bases in the middle. CDR1 SGHVS and CDR2 FQNEAQ come from the germline V gene. The CDR3 reads CASSLIEQIYNEQFF. The CDR3 DNA sequence: TGTGCCAGCAGCTTAATCGAACAGATCTACAATGAGCAGTTCTTC.

Remarks on this clonotype: A much larger clone lies a single base off, so this may be a read error. The rearrangement links TRBV7-8 to TRBJ2-7; D possibly corresponds to TRBD1 (6 bases). Per germline, CDR1 SGHVS and CDR2 FQNEAQ. This CDR3 has 13 residues. Trimming pared 5 bases from V and 6 bases from J, leaving 14 bases between. The CDR3 here is CASSSFTGTEQYF. DNA of the CDR3: TGTGCCAGCAGCAGCTTCACAGGGACCGAGCAGTACTTC.

Many counts were recorded for this clonotype. The chain links TRBV20-1 to TRBJ1-5; a possible D gene is TRBD1 (6 bases). V was shortened by 3 bases and J by 2 bases, with 11 bases between the two germline ends. From germline, CDR1 is DFQATT and CDR2 SNEGSKA (reference sequence). The CDR3 has 14 residues. In nucleotides, the CDR3 is TGCAGTGCTAGCAGGGGCTTGGGCAATCAGCCCCAGCATTTT. This codes for CSASRGLGNQPQHF.

This clonotype was seen repeatedly, ten times or more. The chain uses TRBV3-1 and TRBJ2-2; D is possibly TRBD1 or TRBD2 (7 bases each). This CDR3 region has 17 residues. Germline CDR1 is LGHDT and CDR2 is YNNKEL (reference sequence). Trimming stripped 5 bases from V and 2 bases from J, with 18 bases between. CDR3 DNA: TGTGCCAGCAGCTCTCTAGGGAGGGGGCGAAACACCGGGGAGCTGTTTTTT. Its protein product is CASSSLGRGRNTGELFF.

This clonotype was detected many times. V is TRBV5-1 and J is TRBJ1-2; D is possibly TRBD1 (5 bases). The germline V gene has CDR1 SGHRS and CDR2 YFSETQ. The length of the CDR3 is 15 residues. V lost 0 bases and J 6 bases, leaving 15 bases between the germline ends. DNA of the CDR3: TGCGCCAGCAGCTTGGGGGACGCCCTATGGAATGGCTACACCTTC. This sequence encodes CASSLGDALWNGYTF.

The rearrangement uses TRBV29-1 and TRBJ2-3; D is undetermined. The V and J ends lost 4 bases and 1 base respectively, with 3 bases between them. This CDR3 is 11 amino acids long. CDR1 and CDR2 (germline): SQVTM, ANQGSEA. The CDR3 here is CSVARTDTQYF. The CDR3 DNA is TGCAGCGTTGCCCGCACAGATACGCAGTATTTT.

This clonotype came up many times. The CDR3 loop reads CAGLLLDRTGANVLTF. The CDR3 bases are TGTGCCGGCCTCCTGCTAGACAGGACTGGGGCCAACGTCCTGACTTTC. This chain links TRBV6-1 with TRBJ2-6; D may be TRBD1 (6 bases). Germline V gene sequence: CDR1 MNHNS, CDR2 SASEGT. The CDR3 covers 16 residues. V was pared by 11 bases and J by 2 bases, with 19 bases between.

The chain has TRBV29-1 and TRBJ2-1; 11 bases are a match to TRBD2. Losses at the gene ends were 4 bases for V and 13 bases for J; bases not matched to a gene: 12. CDR1 and CDR2 (germline): SQVTM, ANQGSEA. This CDR3 has 14 amino acids. The CDR3 is CSVAGLAAEKDQFF. The CDR3 DNA sequence: TGCAGCGTTGCGGGACTAGCGGCCGAAAAAGACCAGTTCTTC.

This sequence joins TRBV5-1 and TRBJ1-2; 9 bases align to TRBD1. After removal of 6 bases from V and 5 bases from J, the junction contained 8 bases not matched to a gene. The CDR3 length is 14 residues. Germline V lookup: CDR1 SGHRS, CDR2 YFSETQ. The chain's CDR3 is CASTPGTGMYGYTF. The CDR3 DNA sequence: TGCGCCAGCACCCCCGGGACAGGGATGTATGGCTACACCTTC.

This clonotype was detected many times. The chain couples TRBV2 to TRBJ2-1, with 12 bases identical to TRBD2. In germline, CDR1 is SNHLY, CDR2 FYNNEI. V was pared by 7 bases and J by 7 bases, with 5 bases of the junction left unmatched. The CDR3 sequence is 14 residues long. The CDR3 spells CASTGLAGLNEQFF. The CDR3 region has the DNA TGTGCCAGCACTGGACTAGCGGGATTAAATGAGCAGTTCTTC.

This clonotype occurred many times. The chain employs TRBV18 and TRBJ2-2, with D possibly being TRBD2 (6 bases). V dropped 1 base and J dropped 5 bases, with 14 bases sitting between them. CDR1 KGHSH and CDR2 LQKENI come from the germline V gene. This CDR3 is 16 amino acids long. CDR3: CASSPLSGGETGELFF. The CDR3 DNA is TGTGCCAGCTCACCACTTTCCGGGGGTGAAACCGGGGAGCTGTTTTTT.